These 24 T cell receptor beta chains share one sample of origin, sequenced in a study of OX40 agonist ivuxolimab in advanced cancers. Clones were sequenced by immunoSEQ multiplex PCR, and TCRdb holds only the in-frame ones, with some missing. The sample lists about 80,000 clones, about nine tenths seen once, with around 0.23% in the top ten. The material was CD4+ or CD8+ T cells sorted from blood, obtained in a trial of the OX40 agonist ivuxolimab. The receptors were gathered from an adult with an advanced solid tumor such as melanoma, head and neck, liver or kidney cancer.

This chain links TRBV19 with TRBJ1-4; 7 bases are shared with TRBD1. CDR1 and CDR2 from the germline V gene are LNHDA and SQIVND (reference sequence). J lost 7 bases, V lost 6 bases, and 8 bases had no gene match. CDR3 size: 14 residues. DNA for the CDR3: TGTGCCAGTAGAGACAGGGATGGTGGTGAAAAACTGTTTTTT. It encodes CASRDRDGGEKLFF.

The chain combines TRBV2 with TRBJ2-2, with a possible D match to TRBD2 (5 bases). Germline CDR1 and CDR2: SNHLY and FYNNEI. The CDR3 runs to 16 residues. With 5 bases removed from V and 1 base from J, the gap between germline ends came to 14 bases. In nucleotides, the CDR3 is TGTGCCAGCAGTCCACCCCCTAGCTTGAACACCGGGGAGCTGTTTTTT. This encodes CASSPPPSLNTGELFF.

The chain joins TRBV5-1 to TRBJ2-7, with D possibly TRBD2 on 5 matching bases. Trimming shortened V by 4 bases and J by 6 bases, and 11 bases separated the two germline ends. The CDR3 has 12 residues. In germline, CDR1 is SGHRS, CDR2 YFSETQ. The CDR3 DNA is TGCGCCAGCAGCGGGTCTGGGAGCGAGCAGTACTTC. Amino acid sequence: CASSGSGSEQYF. Complete variable domain (other parts from reference TRBV5-1 and TRBJ2-7): KAGVTQTPRYLIKTRGQQVTLSCSPISGHRSVSWYQQTPGQGLQFLFEYFSETQRNKGNFPGRFSGRQFSNSRSEMNVSTLELGDSALYLCASSGSGSEQYFGPGTRLTVT.

Note on this clone: No DNA is shown, since the ends of the CDR3 on it are uncertain; the CDR3 is the one TCRdb lists. The chain has TRBV10-2 and TRBJ2-3; the listed D gene, TRBD2, was not tested against the DNA. Germline CDR1 reads WSHSY; CDR2 reads SAAADI. The CDR3 region is 14 residues in length, termini included. CDR3 residues: CASILGLASDTQYF.

This chain connects TRBV9 to TRBJ2-3; TRBD1 might be the D (6 bases). The CDR3 consists of 17 residues. V lost 0 bases to trimming and J lost 5 bases, with 19 bases between them. Germline V gene lookup returns CDR1 SGDLS and CDR2 YYNGEE. This CDR3 is CASSVAQWGTTGDTQYF. In nucleotides, the CDR3 is TGTGCCAGCAGCGTAGCACAGTGGGGGACAACGGGAGATACGCAGTATTTT.

The chain is built from TRBV11-3 and TRBJ2-7; TRBD1 matches 8 bases. Germline CDR1 SGHNT, CDR2 YENEEA. The junction had 3 bases not matched to a gene; V was cut back by 5 bases and J by 3 bases. The CDR3 has 13 residues. The CDR3 here is CASSPGTGYEQYF. CDR3 bases: TGTGCCAGCAGCCCTGGGACAGGCTACGAGCAGTACTTC.

The chain combines TRBV7-2 with TRBJ2-7; 8 nucleotides agree with TRBD2. Germline lookup yields CDR1 SGHTA and CDR2 FQGNSA. This CDR3 comprises 15 residues. The ends lost 5 bases at V and 6 bases at J; junction bases unmatched: 12. CDR3 amino acids: CASSAGVGLVIEQYF. CDR3 sequence (DNA): TGTGCCAGCAGCGCGGGAGTGGGACTAGTGATCGAGCAGTACTTC.

The chain employs TRBV25-1 and TRBJ2-3; 7 nucleotides line up with TRBD2. This CDR3 spans 14 amino acids. J was trimmed by 4 bases and V by 4 bases; bases with no gene match: 5. CDR1 is MGHDK and CDR2 is SYGVNS in the germline V gene. This CDR3 is CASSVAGAADTQYF. The DNA of the CDR3 is TGTGCCAGCAGTGTGGCGGGAGCGGCAGATACGCAGTATTTT.

The rearrangement links TRBV5-1 to TRBJ2-2, with 8 bases lining up with TRBD1. Per germline, CDR1 SGHRS and CDR2 YFSETQ. The junction had 5 bases not matched to a gene; V was cut back by 6 bases and J by 1 base. This CDR3 is built from 15 residues. The CDR3 sequence is CASTGGQGNTGELFF. In DNA, the CDR3 is TGCGCCAGCACAGGAGGACAGGGGAACACCGGGGAGCTGTTTTTT.

This chain links TRBV7-9 with TRBJ2-2, with a possible D match to TRBD1 (7 bases). The CDR3 is 15 residues long. Trimming left V 5 bases short and J 0 bases short, with 10 bases between. The germline V gene has CDR1 SEHNR and CDR2 FQNEAQ (reference sequence). The CDR3: CASSRGTANTGELFF. The CDR3 region has the DNA TGTGCCAGCAGCCGCGGGACAGCGAACACCGGGGAGCTGTTTTTT. The whole variable domain, filled in from reference TRBV7-9 and TRBJ2-2, reads DTGVSQNPRHKITKRGQNVTFRCDPISEHNRLYWYRQTLGQGPEFLTYFQNEAQLEKSRLLSDRFSAERPKGSFSTLEIQRTEQGDSAMYLCASSRGTANTGELFFGEGSRLTVL.

The chain couples TRBV5-1 to TRBJ2-2, with a possible D match to TRBD2 (6 bases). CDR1 and CDR2 (germline): SGHRS, YFSETQ. The CDR3 covers 14 residues. V was shortened by 0 bases and J by 3 bases, with 6 bases between the two germline ends. The CDR3 sequence is CASSLAGDTGELFF. Written as DNA, the CDR3 is TGCGCCAGCAGCTTGGCGGGAGACACCGGGGAGCTGTTTTTT.

The V and J genes are TRBV2 and TRBJ1-3; D gene ambiguous. The CDR3 length is 16 residues. The V end was cut by 6 bases, the J end by 2 bases, with 17 bases between. The V gene's germline CDR1 is SNHLY and CDR2 FYNNEI. This CDR3 reads CASSSELASAGNTIYF. The CDR3 DNA is TGTGCCAGCAGCTCGGAGTTAGCTTCCGCTGGAAACACCATATATTTT.

This chain links TRBV19 with TRBJ2-1; TRBD2 matches 8 bases. This CDR3 comprises 17 residues. J gave up 2 bases and V 0 bases, and 6 bases lay outside the gene matches. In germline, CDR1 is LNHDA, CDR2 SQIVND (reference sequence). CDR3 region: CASSIELAVTPYNEQFF. Here the CDR3 DNA reads TGTGCCAGTAGTATAGAACTAGCGGTGACCCCCTACAATGAGCAGTTCTTC.

The V gene is TRBV29-1, the J gene TRBJ2-5; D remains unclear. The CDR3 runs to 13 residues. The V end was cut by 3 bases, the J end by 1 base, with 9 bases between. CDR1 is SQVTM and CDR2 is ANQGSEA in the germline V gene. Here the CDR3 reads CSVDVLSQETQYF. Written as DNA, the CDR3 is TGCAGCGTTGATGTACTCAGCCAAGAGACCCAGTACTTC.

The chain carries TRBV28 and TRBJ2-7; D remains ambiguous. Between the trimmed V and J ends, which lost 8 bases and 3 bases, there was a span of 14 bases. CDR1 and CDR2 from the germline V gene are MDHEN and SYDVKM. This CDR3 spans 13 amino acids. The CDR3, as DNA: TGTGCCAGCGAGACAAACCGAGACTACGAGCAGTACTTC. This gives the protein CASETNRDYEQYF. The full variable domain, rest sourced from reference TRBV28 and TRBJ2-7, is DVKVTQSSRYLVKRTGEKVFLECVQDMDHENMFWYRQDPGLGLRLIYFSYDVKMKEKGDIPEGYSVSREKKERFSLILESASTNQTSMYLCASETNRDYEQYFGPGTRLTVT.

This clone was seen a single time. The J gene is TRBJ2-5, the V gene TRBV25-1; D gene uncertain. CDR3 length: 13 amino acids. The V and J ends lost 2 bases and 4 bases respectively, with 8 bases between them. Germline CDR1 and CDR2: MGHDK and SYGVNS. The CDR3 spells CASSEPSPETQYF. CDR3 DNA: TGTGCCAGCAGTGAACCTAGTCCAGAGACCCAGTACTTC.

This clone was picked up one time. This chain connects TRBV27 to TRBJ2-3, with D perhaps TRBD1 or TRBD2 (5 bases each). CDR1 is MNHEY, CDR2 SMNVEV, per germline (reference sequence). V was cut by 6 bases and J by 0 bases, with 16 bases left in between. There are 16 residues in the CDR3. In nucleotides, the CDR3 is TGTGCCAGCAGACAGTCCGGGACGCGTAGCACAGATACGCAGTATTTT. It specifies CASRQSGTRSTDTQYF.

The V gene is TRBV12-5, the J gene TRBJ2-7; 13 bases agree with TRBD2. CDR3 length: 14 amino acids. Losses at the gene ends were 6 bases for V and 10 bases for J; bases not matched to a gene: 9. Germline CDR1 is LGHNT and CDR2 is FRNRAP. CDR3 DNA sequence: TGTGCTAGTGGGTACGGGACTAGCGGGGCCCCCCAGTACTTC. Its protein is CASGYGTSGAPQYF.

V usage is TRBV10-3 and J usage is TRBJ2-5; the match to TRBD1 covers 10 bases. Germline lookup yields CDR1 ENHRY and CDR2 SYGVKD. The CDR3 has 14 residues. The junction had 4 bases not matched to a gene; V was cut back by 2 bases and J by 7 bases. The CDR3 spells CAISEPGQGTTQYF. The CDR3 bases are TGTGCCATCAGTGAGCCGGGACAGGGGACGACCCAGTACTTC.

The chain joins TRBV6-5 to TRBJ2-1; TRBD2 agrees at 9 bases. The CDR3 is 15 amino acids. Per germline, CDR1 MNHEY and CDR2 SVGAGI. V shed 5 bases and J 7 bases; nucleotides not matched to a gene: 9. The CDR3 protein is CASSPRLAVTNEQFF. CDR3 DNA: TGTGCCAGCAGTCCGCGACTAGCGGTTACAAATGAGCAGTTCTTC.

The chain couples TRBV19 to TRBJ2-3, with a tentative D call TRBD1 (5 bases). The CDR3 is 17 amino acids. Germline V lookup: CDR1 LNHDA, CDR2 SQIVND (reference sequence). V shed 1 base and J shed 0 bases, with 14 bases lying between them. CDR3 sequence (DNA): TGTGCCAGTAGTATAGGGTTTAGGGGCAGCAGCACAGATACGCAGTATTTT. Translated: CASSIGFRGSSTDTQYF.

The chain has TRBV18 and TRBJ2-5; 11 nucleotides line up with TRBD2. The CDR3 totals 17 residues. Trimming took 3 bases from V and 2 from J; bases not matched to a gene: 8. Per the germline V gene, CDR1 is KGHSH and CDR2 is LQKENI. The CDR3 bases are TGTGCCAGCTCACCCCGCACTAGCGGGAGTCAACAAGAGACCCAGTACTTC. Its translation: CASSPRTSGSQQETQYF.

The V and J genes are TRBV2 and TRBJ2-1, with a possible D match to TRBD2 (6 bases). V lost 1 base, J lost 7 bases, and 17 bases lay in between. The CDR3 has 16 residues. CDR1 SNHLY and CDR2 FYNNEI come from the germline V gene. The chain's CDR3 is CASSEEAWTIPNEQFF. CDR3 nucleotides: TGTGCCAGCAGTGAAGAGGCTTGGACTATCCCAAATGAGCAGTTCTTC. The variable domain in full, completed from reference TRBV2 and TRBJ2-1, reads EPEVTQTPSHQVTQMGQEVILRCVPISNHLYFYWYRQILGQKVEFLVSFYNNEISEKSEIFDDQFSVERPDGSNFTLKIRSTKLEDSAMYFCASSEEAWTIPNEQFFGPGTRLTVL.

This rearrangement joins TRBV4-3 to TRBJ2-5; weak D call: TRBD1 (5 bases). Looked up from germline, CDR1 is LGHNA and CDR2 is YSLEER. This CDR3 contains 16 residues. The V end lost 0 bases, the J end lost 5 bases, and 16 bases lay between the germline ends. The CDR3 coding sequence is TGCGCCAGCAGCCAAGATGGTTCTAGTAAGGGGGAGACCCAGTACTTC. Its translation is CASSQDGSSKGETQYF.